The clone carrying this T cell receptor beta chain was counted a single time. Its specificity is not known. The germline gives CDR1 SEHNR, CDR2 FQNEAQ (reference sequence). The CDR3 runs to 16 residues. V lost 10 bases and J lost 0; bases outside the gene matches: 13. Genomic DNA templated the TCR beta VDJ and CDR3 profiling. TCRdb independently ran MiXCR on the reads; one entry per CDR3 protein. The table lists roughly 180,000 distinct CDR3 sequences, approximately 45% of them singletons. The data derive from a study of CD8+CD57+ T cells in acquired aplastic anemia. Study overall: Quantities of DNA derived from sorted CD4+ and CD8+ cells averaged roughly 3 ug. An average of around 11 million reads for CD4+ cells was obtained from healthy donors.

Study-wide points: Significant differences in CD8+ Simpson's diversity were not observed between patients and controls. Between patients and controls, about 31 CD8+ CDR3 sequences were found in common.

The sequence came from a human donor in good health. V is TRBV7-9 and J is TRBJ2-7, with 9 bases lining up with TRBD1. The sample comprised sorted CD4+, CD8+, or CD8+CD57+ T cells (not recorded which) from PBMCs. CDR3 DNA: TGTGCCACCCGCGGAGGACAGGGGCGATACTCCTACGAGCAGTACTTC. It encodes CATRGGQGRYSYEQYF.